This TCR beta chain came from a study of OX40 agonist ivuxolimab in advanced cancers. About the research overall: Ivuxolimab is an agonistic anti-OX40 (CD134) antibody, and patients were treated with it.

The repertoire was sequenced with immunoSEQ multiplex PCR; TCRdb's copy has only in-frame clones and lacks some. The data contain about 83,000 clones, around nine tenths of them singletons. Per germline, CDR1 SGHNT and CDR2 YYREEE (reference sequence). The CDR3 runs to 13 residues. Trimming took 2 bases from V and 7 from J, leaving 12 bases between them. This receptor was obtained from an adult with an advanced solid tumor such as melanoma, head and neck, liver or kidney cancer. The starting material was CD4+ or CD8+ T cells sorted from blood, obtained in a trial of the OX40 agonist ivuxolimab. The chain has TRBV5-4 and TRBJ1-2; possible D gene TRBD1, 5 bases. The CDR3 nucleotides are TGTGCCAGCAGCTTACGGCAGGGTGGTGGCTACACCTTC. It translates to CASSLRQGGGYTF.